The TCR beta chain under discussion was sequenced for a study of blood T cell repertoires in COVID-19. Study summary: The United States, Italy and Spain provided the acute and convalescent COVID-19 samples. In each case, the material was cDNA or gDNA derived from T cells, B-cell-depleted T cells, or PBMCs.

This table comes from immunoSEQ multiplex PCR, and its TCRdb copy is limited to in-frame clones, with some not included. The table shows 650,000 to 800,000 clones, with 75% to 90% occurring only once. V shed 3 bases and J shed 7 bases, with 7 bases lying between them. Germline V gives CDR1 MGHRA, CDR2 YSYEKL. The CDR3 runs to 12 residues. This TCR derives from a woman aged 18-30 years with acute or convalescent COVID-19. Sequenced input: peripheral blood. V is TRBV4-1 and J is TRBJ2-1; no firm D call. CDR3 in DNA: TGCGCCAGCAGCCAGTTCAGGAATGAGCAGTTCTTC. Amino acids: CASSQFRNEQFF.